The present T cell receptor beta chain was sequenced within a study of blood T cell repertoires in COVID-19. V shed 3 bases, J shed 3 bases, and the junction held 2 bases outside the gene matches. The CDR3 spans 13 residues. The germline gives CDR1 SGDLS, CDR2 YYNGEE. This clone has just one count. Sequenced by immunoSEQ multiplex PCR; TCRdb stores in-frame clones only, minus some. Of about 220,000 clones in the sample, approximately 82% were seen once. This receptor was identified in a man between 40 and 49 years old who had recovered from COVID-19. This chain joins TRBV9 and TRBJ2-7; 8 bases fit TRBD1. Sequenced material: peripheral blood. The CDR3 reads CASSADRGYEQYF. The CDR3 DNA reads as TGTGCCAGCAGCGCCGACAGGGGCTACGAGCAGTACTTC.